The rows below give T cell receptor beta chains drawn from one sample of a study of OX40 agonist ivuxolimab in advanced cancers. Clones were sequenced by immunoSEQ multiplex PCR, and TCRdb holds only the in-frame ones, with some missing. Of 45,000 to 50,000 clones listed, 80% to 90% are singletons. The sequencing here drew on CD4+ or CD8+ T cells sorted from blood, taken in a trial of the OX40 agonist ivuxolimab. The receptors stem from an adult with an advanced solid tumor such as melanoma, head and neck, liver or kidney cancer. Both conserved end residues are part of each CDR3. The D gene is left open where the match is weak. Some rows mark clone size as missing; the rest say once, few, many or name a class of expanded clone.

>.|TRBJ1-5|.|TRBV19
CATRGGNQPQHF
TGTGCCACCAGAGGGGGGAATCAGCCCCAGCATTTT
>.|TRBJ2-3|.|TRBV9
CASSVRREDTQYF
TGTGCCAGCAGCGTACGCAGGGAAGATACGCAGTATTTT
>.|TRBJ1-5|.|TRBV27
CASRMQGPGDQPQHF
TGTGCCAGCAGGATGCAGGGGCCGGGGGATCAGCCCCAGCATTTT
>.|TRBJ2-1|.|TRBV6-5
CASSYSHLGAEQFF
TGTGCCAGCAGTTACTCACACCTAGGTGCTGAGCAGTTCTTC
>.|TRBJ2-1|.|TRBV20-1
CSATGENEQFF
TGCAGTGCTACAGGAGAGAATGAGCAGTTCTTC
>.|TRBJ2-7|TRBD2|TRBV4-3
CASSQDRSGSYEQYF
TGCGCCAGCAGCCAAGATCGAAGCGGGAGCTACGAGCAGTACTTC
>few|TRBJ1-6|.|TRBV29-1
CSGTRDGLVHF
TGCAGCGGCACCCGGGACGGCCTTGTCCACTTT
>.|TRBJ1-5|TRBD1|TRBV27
CASREDRDVQPQHF
TGTGCCAGCAGGGAAGACAGGGACGTTCAGCCCCAGCATTTT
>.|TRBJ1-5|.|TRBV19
CASIGGAGDSNQPQHF
TGTGCCAGTATCGGGGGGGCAGGGGATAGCAATCAGCCCCAGCATTTT
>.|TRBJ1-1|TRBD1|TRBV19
CASSGQGAFSTEAFF
TGTGCCAGTAGCGGACAGGGGGCCTTTAGCACTGAAGCTTTCTTT
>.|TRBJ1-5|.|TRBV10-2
CASSDGTAREHQPQHF
TGCGCCAGCAGTGACGGGACCGCGAGAGAACATCAGCCCCAGCATTTT
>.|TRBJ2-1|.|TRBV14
CASSQGPERPYNEQFF
TGTGCCAGCAGCCAAGGCCCCGAGAGACCCTACAATGAGCAGTTCTTC
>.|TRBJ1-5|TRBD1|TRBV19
CASKDVSPRTGVNQPQHF
TGTGCCAGTAAAGACGTATCTCCGAGGACAGGGGTAAATCAGCCCCAGCATTTT
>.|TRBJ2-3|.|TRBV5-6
CASSFNFPDTQYF
TGTGCCAGCAGCTTTAACTTTCCAGATACGCAGTATTTT
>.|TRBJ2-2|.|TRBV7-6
CASSLAGATSFIGELFF
TGTGCCAGCAGCTTAGCGGGGGCAACAAGTTTTATCGGGGAGCTGTTTTTT
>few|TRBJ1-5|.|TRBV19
CASSYSNQPQHF
TGTGCCAGTTCCTATAGCAATCAGCCCCAGCATTTT
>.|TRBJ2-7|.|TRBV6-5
CASSYSSGSSYEQYF
TGTGCCAGCAGTTACTCATCCGGAAGCTCCTACGAGCAGTACTTC
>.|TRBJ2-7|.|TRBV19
CASSPLTLSDSSYEQYF
TGTGCCAGTAGTCCCTTGACTCTTAGTGATAGCTCCTACGAGCAGTACTTC
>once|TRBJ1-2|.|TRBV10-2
CASQGSFGSGYTF
TGCGCCAGTCAGGGGTCATTTGGTTCTGGCTACACCTTC
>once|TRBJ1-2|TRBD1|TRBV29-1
CSVETGGQHYGYTF
TGCAGCGTCGAAACAGGGGGTCAGCACTATGGCTACACCTTC
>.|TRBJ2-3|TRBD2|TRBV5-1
CASSLFEMALAGAGSTDTQYF
TGCGCCAGCAGCTTGTTTGAGATGGCGCTAGCGGGGGCGGGGAGCACAGATACGCAGTATTTT
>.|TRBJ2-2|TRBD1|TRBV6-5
CASSSTGTGSGELFF
TGTGCCAGCAGCTCTACCGGGACAGGGTCCGGGGAGCTGTTTTTT
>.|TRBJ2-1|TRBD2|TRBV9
CASSVARGGSNGEQFF
TGTGCCAGCAGCGTAGCACGTGGCGGGAGTAACGGTGAGCAGTTCTTC
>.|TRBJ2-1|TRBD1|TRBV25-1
CTTGVGNEQFF
TGTACCACAGGGGTTGGCAATGAGCAGTTCTTC
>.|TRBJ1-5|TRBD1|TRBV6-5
CASSAGGGQPQHF
TGTGCCAGCAGTGCAGGGGGCGGGCAGCCCCAGCATTTT
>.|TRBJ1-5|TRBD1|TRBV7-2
CASSLTTGGNQPQHF
TGTGCCAGCAGTTTAACGACAGGGGGCAATCAGCCCCAGCATTTT
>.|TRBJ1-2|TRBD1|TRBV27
CASSPGQLNGYTF
TGTGCCAGCAGTCCGGGACAGTTAAATGGCTACACCTTC
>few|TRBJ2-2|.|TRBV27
CASSLSSNTGELFF
TGTGCCAGCAGTTTATCGTCGAACACCGGGGAGCTGTTTTTT
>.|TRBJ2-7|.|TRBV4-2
CASSQDPQGGYEQYF
TGTGCCAGCAGCCAAGATCCGCAGGGGGGATACGAGCAGTACTTC